These T cell receptor beta chains were read from a single sample in a study of blood T cell repertoires in COVID-19. Method: immunoSEQ multiplex PCR; TCRdb's copy keeps in-frame clones and lacks some. The sample holds 250,000 to 300,000 clones, approximately 91% seen once. The specimen sequenced was peripheral blood. The origin of the receptors is a woman aged 55-70 years with acute or convalescent COVID-19. Each CDR3 is given with its conserved first and last residue. Each record gives: CDR3 DNA, CDR3 protein, D gene, J gene, CDR3 length, clone size, V gene. The D gene is left open where the match is weak. The size entry is marked missing in some rows and otherwise reads once, few, many or a size class.

CDR3nt: TGTGCCAGCAGTTTGCGACTAGCGGTTAGCACAGATACGCAGTATTTT; CDR3aa: CASSLRLAVSTDTQYF; d_gene: TRBD2; j_gene: TRBJ2-3; len: 16; abundance: .; v_gene: TRBV28
CDR3nt: TGTGCCAGCAGTCAGGGACACAGTAGCAATCAGCCCCAGCATTTT; CDR3aa: CASSQGHSSNQPQHF; d_gene: .; j_gene: TRBJ1-5; len: 15; abundance: .; v_gene: TRBV6-5
CDR3nt: TGTGCCAGCAGTCGCGGGACGGTCCATCAGCCCCAGCATTTT; CDR3aa: CASSRGTVHQPQHF; d_gene: .; j_gene: TRBJ1-5; len: 14; abundance: .; v_gene: TRBV5-8
CDR3nt: TGTGCCAGCAGTCTTCGCGGACAGGGGGCTAGTAATTCACCCCTCCACTTT; CDR3aa: CASSLRGQGASNSPLHF; d_gene: TRBD1; j_gene: TRBJ1-6; len: 17; abundance: .; v_gene: TRBV6-2/TRBV6-3
CDR3nt: TGCGCCAGCAGCCCGCTAGGACAGGGGGCGAGGATGAACACTGAAGCTTTCTTT; CDR3aa: CASSPLGQGARMNTEAFF; d_gene: TRBD1; j_gene: TRBJ1-1; len: 18; abundance: .; v_gene: TRBV4-1
CDR3nt: TGCGCCAGCAGCTCAACGCCGGGACTCATTAACACTGAAGCTTTCTTT; CDR3aa: CASSSTPGLINTEAFF; d_gene: .; j_gene: TRBJ1-1; len: 16; abundance: .; v_gene: TRBV5-1
CDR3nt: TGTGCTAGTGGTTTGGCCCTACAGGGATCAGATGGCTACACCTTC; CDR3aa: CASGLALQGSDGYTF; d_gene: .; j_gene: TRBJ1-2; len: 15; abundance: .; v_gene: TRBV12-5
CDR3nt: TGCGCCAGCAGCATCCGGACAGGGGGCACCGGGGAGCTGTTTTTT; CDR3aa: CASSIRTGGTGELFF; d_gene: TRBD1; j_gene: TRBJ2-2; len: 15; abundance: .; v_gene: TRBV5-1
CDR3nt: TGTGCCACCGCGGACACTAACACCGGGGAGCTGTTTTTT; CDR3aa: CATADTNTGELFF; d_gene: .; j_gene: TRBJ2-2; len: 13; abundance: .; v_gene: TRBV19
CDR3nt: TGTGCCAGCAGTTACACGCCGGGACAGGGAGACCTCTATGGCTACACCTTC; CDR3aa: CASSYTPGQGDLYGYTF; d_gene: TRBD1; j_gene: TRBJ1-2; len: 17; abundance: .; v_gene: TRBV6-2/TRBV6-3
CDR3nt: TGTGCCAGTAGTGGCAGGGGATCTGGTTCACCCCTCCACTTT; CDR3aa: CASSGRGSGSPLHF; d_gene: .; j_gene: TRBJ1-6; len: 14; abundance: .; v_gene: TRBV19
CDR3nt: TGTGCCAGCAGCTTAGACCAGATTGGTGGCTACACCTTC; CDR3aa: CASSLDQIGGYTF; d_gene: .; j_gene: TRBJ1-2; len: 13; abundance: once; v_gene: TRBV7-2
CDR3nt: TGTGCCAGCAGTGTCAGTCAGTTCAACTATGGCTACACCTTC; CDR3aa: CASSVSQFNYGYTF; d_gene: .; j_gene: TRBJ1-2; len: 14; abundance: once; v_gene: TRBV2
CDR3nt: TGTGCCATCAGTGACGGGGAAGGCTACACCTTC; CDR3aa: CAISDGEGYTF; d_gene: .; j_gene: TRBJ1-2; len: 11; abundance: .; v_gene: TRBV10-3
CDR3nt: TGTGCCAGCAGCTCTAACTCGATTCAAAACGGGGATACGCAGTATTTT; CDR3aa: CASSSNSIQNGDTQYF; d_gene: .; j_gene: TRBJ2-3; len: 16; abundance: .; v_gene: TRBV7-8
CDR3nt: TGCGCCAGCAGCTCGGGGACAGGGGCTGGAAACACCATATATTTT; CDR3aa: CASSSGTGAGNTIYF; d_gene: TRBD1; j_gene: TRBJ1-3; len: 15; abundance: .; v_gene: TRBV5-1
CDR3nt: TGTGCCAGCAGTGAGGGGACTAGCGGGGCCCTAGGTGAGCAGTTCTTC; CDR3aa: CASSEGTSGALGEQFF; d_gene: TRBD2; j_gene: TRBJ2-1; len: 16; abundance: .; v_gene: TRBV2
CDR3nt: TGTGCCAGCAGCGTATACAGGTACGCGGTCATTCAGCCCCAGCATTTT; CDR3aa: CASSVYRYAVIQPQHF; d_gene: .; j_gene: TRBJ1-5; len: 16; abundance: .; v_gene: TRBV21-1
CDR3nt: TGTGCCAGCAGCTTCACGGATGAGCAGTTCTTC; CDR3aa: CASSFTDEQFF; d_gene: .; j_gene: TRBJ2-1; len: 11; abundance: .; v_gene: TRBV5-4
CDR3nt: TGCGCCAGCAGCCCCCGACTAGCGGGAACCTACGAGCAGTACTTC; CDR3aa: CASSPRLAGTYEQYF; d_gene: TRBD2; j_gene: TRBJ2-7; len: 15; abundance: .; v_gene: TRBV4-1
CDR3nt: TGTGCCAGCAGCTTGGCCCCCCTAAGCTCCTACGAGCAGTACTTC; CDR3aa: CASSLAPLSSYEQYF; d_gene: .; j_gene: TRBJ2-7; len: 15; abundance: .; v_gene: TRBV5-5
CDR3nt: TGCGCCAGCAGCTATACGGACAGGAACACTGAAGCTTTCTTT; CDR3aa: CASSYTDRNTEAFF; d_gene: .; j_gene: TRBJ1-1; len: 14; abundance: .; v_gene: TRBV5-1
CDR3nt: TGTGCCAGCCAACCGGGACAGGGGGCGCGGGAGACCCAGTACTTC; CDR3aa: CASQPGQGARETQYF; d_gene: TRBD1; j_gene: TRBJ2-5; len: 15; abundance: .; v_gene: TRBV18
CDR3nt: TGTGCCTGGCGACTAGCGGTTCACAATGAGCAGTTCTTC; CDR3aa: CAWRLAVHNEQFF; d_gene: TRBD2; j_gene: TRBJ2-1; len: 13; abundance: .; v_gene: TRBV30
CDR3nt: TGTGCCACCAGTGATTTATGGCTAGCGGGGCCCGGGGAGCTGTTTTTT; CDR3aa: CATSDLWLAGPGELFF; d_gene: TRBD2; j_gene: TRBJ2-2; len: 16; abundance: .; v_gene: TRBV24-1
CDR3nt: TGTGCCAGCAGCTCACTAGGACCAGTTCTAGGCTACACCTTC; CDR3aa: CASSSLGPVLGYTF; d_gene: .; j_gene: TRBJ1-2; len: 14; abundance: .; v_gene: TRBV7-8
CDR3nt: TGTGCCAGCAGTTTCCCCACTAACTATGGCTACACCTTC; CDR3aa: CASSFPTNYGYTF; d_gene: .; j_gene: TRBJ1-2; len: 13; abundance: .; v_gene: TRBV12-3/TRBV12-4
CDR3nt: TGTGCCAGTAGTATTTTATCTACAGGGGACTACGAGCAGTACTTC; CDR3aa: CASSILSTGDYEQYF; d_gene: TRBD1; j_gene: TRBJ2-7; len: 15; abundance: .; v_gene: TRBV19
CDR3nt: TGTGCCAGCAGCTTCCCGACAGGACCATACGAGCAGTACTTC; CDR3aa: CASSFPTGPYEQYF; d_gene: .; j_gene: TRBJ2-7; len: 14; abundance: .; v_gene: TRBV11-2
CDR3nt: TGTGCCAGCATTGGCACCAACTATGGCTACACCTTC; CDR3aa: CASIGTNYGYTF; d_gene: .; j_gene: TRBJ1-2; len: 12; abundance: .; v_gene: TRBV28
CDR3nt: TGTGCCACCGGAGACGACAGGGGGCGCGACAGCGGGAGGAGTGAGCAGTTCTTC; CDR3aa: CATGDDRGRDSGRSEQFF; d_gene: .; j_gene: TRBJ2-1; len: 18; abundance: .; v_gene: TRBV24-1
CDR3nt: TGTGCCAGCATGGGACTAGCGGGAGTGAATGAGCAGTTCTTC; CDR3aa: CASMGLAGVNEQFF; d_gene: TRBD2; j_gene: TRBJ2-1; len: 14; abundance: .; v_gene: TRBV27
CDR3nt: TGCGCCAGCAGCCAAGATTTGGATAGCGGGGCCAAAAACATTCAGTACTTC; CDR3aa: CASSQDLDSGAKNIQYF; d_gene: TRBD2; j_gene: TRBJ2-4; len: 17; abundance: .; v_gene: TRBV4-1
CDR3nt: TGTGCCAGCAGTTACTCGACGGGCTATGGCTACACCTTC; CDR3aa: CASSYSTGYGYTF; d_gene: .; j_gene: TRBJ1-2; len: 13; abundance: .; v_gene: TRBV6-6
CDR3nt: TGTGCCAGTAGTATAGAAACTGGAGCGCAGCCCCAGCATTTT; CDR3aa: CASSIETGAQPQHF; d_gene: .; j_gene: TRBJ1-5; len: 14; abundance: .; v_gene: TRBV19
CDR3nt: TGTGCCAGCAGCCAAGCGGGGGGCGGAGTTCACGGCTACACCTTC; CDR3aa: CASSQAGGGVHGYTF; d_gene: .; j_gene: TRBJ1-2; len: 15; abundance: .; v_gene: TRBV14
CDR3nt: TGTGCCAGCAGCCGGACAGGGGGTAATGAAAAACTGTTTTTT; CDR3aa: CASSRTGGNEKLFF; d_gene: TRBD1; j_gene: TRBJ1-4; len: 14; abundance: .; v_gene: TRBV7-9
CDR3nt: TGTGCCAGCAGTTGGGAGGGGGGTGCCTACAATGAGCAGTTCTTC; CDR3aa: CASSWEGGAYNEQFF; d_gene: .; j_gene: TRBJ2-1; len: 15; abundance: few; v_gene: TRBV28
CDR3nt: TGTGCCAGTAGTATCTTAGCGGGGGGCCCGCGGGAGCAGTTCTTC; CDR3aa: CASSILAGGPREQFF; d_gene: TRBD2; j_gene: TRBJ2-1; len: 15; abundance: .; v_gene: TRBV19
CDR3nt: TGCAGCGTTCAGGGGGGCAATCAGCCCCAGCATTTT; CDR3aa: CSVQGGNQPQHF; d_gene: TRBD1; j_gene: TRBJ1-5; len: 12; abundance: few; v_gene: TRBV29-1
CDR3nt: TGTGCCAGCAAAGTGTCAGGGGCTCAAACCTACAATGAGCAGTTCTTC; CDR3aa: CASKVSGAQTYNEQFF; d_gene: .; j_gene: TRBJ2-1; len: 16; abundance: .; v_gene: TRBV27
CDR3nt: TGCAGTGCTAGAGCAGACAATGAGCAGTTCTTC; CDR3aa: CSARADNEQFF; d_gene: .; j_gene: TRBJ2-1; len: 11; abundance: once; v_gene: TRBV20-1
CDR3nt: TGCGCCAGCAGCCCCGGGGTAGCGGGGCTCACAGATACGCAGTATTTT; CDR3aa: CASSPGVAGLTDTQYF; d_gene: TRBD2; j_gene: TRBJ2-3; len: 16; abundance: .; v_gene: TRBV5-1
CDR3nt: TGTGCCACCAGCAGAGCCAGGGGAACCTACAATGAGCAGTTCTTC; CDR3aa: CATSRARGTYNEQFF; d_gene: .; j_gene: TRBJ2-1; len: 15; abundance: .; v_gene: TRBV15
CDR3nt: TGTGCCAGCAGCCCGGCCGGCAGGGGCGATGGTGAAGCTTTCTTT; CDR3aa: CASSPAGRGDGEAFF; d_gene: .; j_gene: TRBJ1-1; len: 15; abundance: .; v_gene: TRBV9
CDR3nt: TGTGCTAGCAGCTTACCTGTAGATACGCAGTATTTT; CDR3aa: CASSLPVDTQYF; d_gene: .; j_gene: TRBJ2-3; len: 12; abundance: .; v_gene: TRBV7-7
CDR3nt: TGTGCCAGCAGTGAGACATCCTTTGGCAATCAGCCCCAGCATTTT; CDR3aa: CASSETSFGNQPQHF; d_gene: .; j_gene: TRBJ1-5; len: 15; abundance: once; v_gene: TRBV2
CDR3nt: TGTGCCAGCTGGGGGAGACTAGCGGGGTCCCAAGAGACCCAGTACTTC; CDR3aa: CASWGRLAGSQETQYF; d_gene: TRBD2; j_gene: TRBJ2-5; len: 16; abundance: few; v_gene: TRBV3-1/TRBV3-2